This T cell receptor (beta chain) stems from a study of blood T cell repertoires in COVID-19. Turning to the study itself: In each case, the material was cDNA or gDNA derived from T cells, B-cell-depleted T cells, or PBMCs.

This CDR3 has 14 amino acids. Germline assignment: CDR1 MNHEY and CDR2 SMNVEV (reference sequence). Trimming pared 4 bases from V and 7 bases from J, leaving 17 bases between. In the original processing: From reference gene primer amplification, estimates of nucleated cell counts were derived. Only in-frame clones appear in the TCRdb table, and some are missing; sequencing was by immunoSEQ multiplex PCR. The V and J calls and clone size come from that table; D and trimming were worked out from the DNA. The sample has around 130,000 clones, approximately 81% seen once. The chain couples TRBV27 to TRBJ2-7; D not resolved. Sequenced: peripheral blood. The receptor was derived from a man in his sixties with acute or convalescent COVID-19. DNA for the CDR3: TGTGCCAGCAGTTCGCAAATCACCGCGAGGGAGCAGTACTTC. Translating it yields CASSSQITAREQYF.